Sequencing of this TCR beta chain was carried out in a study of T cells in Graves' hyperthyroidism and ophthalmopathy. This clonotype was picked up a small number of times. Its specificity is not known. Diagnoses rested on clinical symptoms, serum thyroxine and TRAb, thyroid ultrasound and orbital computed tomography. Broader study findings: Ophthalmopathy was identified by the model a median about 6.8 months ahead of onset. Blood also showed most of the thyroid clonotypes that were expanded above 0.001.

Researchers amplified the TCR beta CDR3 regions from RNA transcripts. The HTBI primer set drove a first-round RT-PCR of the TCR CDR3. TCRdb itself ran the multiplex PCR reads through MiXCR, one entry per CDR3 protein. The sample shows some 760,000 distinct CDR3 sequences, roughly 15% of them seen only once. CDR3 size: 12 residues. CDR1 and CDR2 (germline): SQVTM, ANQGSEA. V lost 7 bases to trimming and J lost 1 base, with 8 bases between them. The chain links TRBV29-1 to TRBJ2-1; D is possibly TRBD1 (6 bases). Sequencing was carried out using blood. The origin of this receptor is a woman between 18 and 30 years old with Graves' hyperthyroidism. The CDR3 nucleotides read TGCAGCGGGGGGCTGTCCTACAATGAGCAGTTCTTC. Its translation: CSGGLSYNEQFF.